These 12 T cell receptor beta chains originate from one sample sequenced in a study of T cell responses to AZD1222 COVID-19 vaccine. Assay used: immunoSEQ multiplex PCR; TCRdb lists only in-frame clones, some missing. The sample holds more than 90,000 clones, roughly 86% seen once. Specimen: peripheral blood, collected 28 days after the second AZD1222 dose. Every receptor here comes from an adult who received the AZD1222 COVID-19 vaccine.

The chain uses TRBV30 and TRBJ2-2, with 12 bases fitting TRBD2. The germline V gene has CDR1 GTSNPN and CDR2 SVGIG (reference sequence). V shed 4 bases and J 5 bases; nucleotides not matched to a gene: 8. The CDR3 has 16 residues. This chain's CDR3 is CAWNGLAGRGTGELFF. The CDR3 coding sequence is TGTGCCTGGAACGGACTAGCGGGACGTGGAACCGGGGAGCTGTTTTTT.

The gene calls are TRBV5-4 and TRBJ2-2; maybe TRBD1 (8 bases). Germline CDR1 reads SGHNT; CDR2 reads YYREEE (reference sequence). The CDR3 contains 15 residues. Trimming removed 2 bases at V and 5 bases at J, with 13 bases between. The CDR3 nucleotides are TGTGCCAGCAGCTTCGGACAGGGAGGGACCGGGGAGCTGTTTTTT. Its protein product is CASSFGQGGTGELFF.

The chain uses TRBV6-6 and TRBJ1-2; D gene uncertain. Germline-derived CDR1 and CDR2 are MNHNY and SVGAGI (reference sequence). Trimming shortened V by 2 bases and J by 2 bases, and 6 bases separated the two germline ends. The CDR3 loop spans 13 amino acids. CDR3 DNA: TGTGCCAGCAGTTACGACTTAAACTATGGCTACACCTTC. This gives the protein CASSYDLNYGYTF.

This sequence joins TRBV5-4 and TRBJ1-3; D is unclear. The CDR3 is 14 amino acids. Germline CDR1 reads SGHNT; CDR2 reads YYREEE (reference sequence). The V end was cut by 0 bases, the J end by 0 bases, with 4 bases between. CDR3 DNA sequence: TGTGCCAGCAGCTTGGCCAACTCTGGAAACACCATATATTTT. Encoded protein: CASSLANSGNTIYF.

The chain links TRBV12-5 to TRBJ2-7; no definite D call. Germline-derived CDR1 and CDR2 are LGHNT and FRNRAP. The CDR3 spans 12 residues. Deletions cut 2 bases from V and 2 bases from J, with 4 bases between. The CDR3: CASGLYPYEQYF. The CDR3 DNA reads as TGTGCTAGTGGTTTGTATCCCTACGAGCAGTACTTC.

This clone was seen once. V gene TRBV5-1 combines with J gene TRBJ2-3; tentative D call: TRBD2 (6 bases). The CDR3 has 14 amino acids. V lost 0 bases and J lost 5, with 10 bases in between. Germline V CDR1 and CDR2: SGHRS, YFSETQ. For the CDR3, the DNA is TGCGCCAGCAGCTTGGTGGAGGGAGTAGATACGCAGTATTTT. It encodes CASSLVEGVDTQYF.

The chain couples TRBV3-1 (or the pseudogene TRBV3-2) to TRBJ1-1; D ambiguous. V lost 2 bases and J 0 bases, leaving 7 bases between the germline ends. Germline-derived CDR1 and CDR2 are LGHDT and YNNKEL (reference sequence). The CDR3 spans 14 residues. The CDR3 spells CASSQYNLNTEAFF. Written as DNA, the CDR3 is TGTGCCAGCAGCCAATACAACCTGAACACTGAAGCTTTCTTT.

This chain joins TRBV10-2 and TRBJ1-4; D gene ambiguous. The V end was cut by 5 bases, the J end by 4 bases, with 17 bases between. Germline lookup yields CDR1 WSHSY and CDR2 SAAADI. The CDR3 is 16 amino acids. CDR3 in amino acids: CASSPTVLILNEKLFF. CDR3 bases: TGCGCCAGCAGTCCAACGGTCTTGATACTTAATGAAAAACTGTTTTTT.

This clone came up a few times. The junction and the germline gene differ at one end; a read error may be behind it. V gene TRBV4-2 combines with J gene TRBJ2-2, with 10 bases aligning to TRBD2. This CDR3 comprises 15 residues. Per the germline V gene, CDR1 is LGHNA and CDR2 is YNFKEQ. The CDR3 sequence is CASSQTSGNAGELFF. Written as DNA, the CDR3 is TGTGCCAGCAGCCAAACTAGCGGGAACGCCGGGGAGCTGTTTTTT.

J is TRBJ2-5 and V is TRBV6-5; the D gene is possibly TRBD2 (5 bases). CDR3 length: 14 residues. Germline loops: CDR1 MNHEY, CDR2 SVGAGI. V lost 0 bases, J lost 5 bases, and 10 bases lay in between. Here the CDR3 reads CASSYSDGGETQYF. CDR3 in DNA: TGTGCCAGCAGTTACTCTGACGGCGGGGAGACCCAGTACTTC.

The chain carries TRBV18 and TRBJ1-1; 7 nucleotides match TRBD1. The trim removed 3 bases at V and 5 bases at J, leaving 6 bases unmatched. The CDR3 has 14 amino acids. Germline V CDR1 and CDR2: KGHSH, LQKENI. The CDR3 is CASSPYQGGTEAFF. CDR3 DNA sequence: TGTGCCAGCTCACCTTATCAGGGGGGGACTGAAGCTTTCTTT. Combining the CDR3 with reference TRBV18 and TRBJ1-1 gives the whole variable domain NAGVMQNPRHLVRRRGQEARLRCSPMKGHSHVYWYRQLPEEGLKFMVYLQKENIIDESGMPKERFSAEFPKEGPSILRIQQVVRGDSAAYFCASSPYQGGTEAFFGQGTRLTVV.

The V and J genes are TRBV13 and TRBJ2-5; no clear D gene. This CDR3 contains 13 residues. Germline V CDR1 and CDR2: PRHDT, FYEKMQ (reference sequence). The V and J ends lost 3 bases and 0 bases respectively, with 5 bases between them. The CDR3 region is CASSLSYQETQYF. The DNA of the CDR3 is TGTGCCAGCAGCTTGTCGTACCAAGAGACCCAGTACTTC.